This T cell receptor beta chain was profiled in a study of cytomegalovirus exposure and HLA in healthy donors. Germline V lookup: CDR1 MNHNS, CDR2 SASEGT. V lost 5 bases to trimming and J lost 10 bases; unmatched junction nucleotides: 12. This CDR3 spans 14 amino acids. The PCR employed 60 Vbeta primers together with 13 Jbeta primers. Generated by immunoSEQ multiplex PCR, the TCRdb table keeps only in-frame clones and is missing some. The sample contains 150,000 to 200,000 clones, 68% of which appear only once. The chain links TRBV6-1 to TRBJ1-1; 8 bases fit TRBD1. This TCR was recovered from a man aged 45-60 years in good health and CMV-seronegative. Sequencing used PBMCs. This CDR3 reads CASSPTGGYGGAFF. Written as DNA, the CDR3 is TGTGCCAGCAGTCCAACAGGGGGTTACGGTGGAGCTTTCTTT.